The present T cell receptor beta chain was sequenced within a study of blood T cell repertoires in COVID-19. Per the original methods: Researchers report that nucleated cell counts were estimated from reference gene primer amplification. The assay was immunoSEQ multiplex PCR, and TCRdb's table has in-frame clones only and misses some. V and J calls and clone size are copied from that table; D and trimming were computed from the DNA. The sample consists of around 70,000 clones, about four fifths of them appearing once. Germline V gives CDR1 SGHTA, CDR2 FQGTGA. V was clipped by 1 base and J by 3 bases, with 12 bases between them. This CDR3 region has 15 residues.

The receptor's source is a woman aged 70 to 79 with acute or convalescent COVID-19. The sequencing input was peripheral blood. The chain employs TRBV7-3 and TRBJ1-1; maybe TRBD1 (5 bases). Here the CDR3 DNA reads TGTGCCAGCAGCTTAAGTGCAGGGTCGGACACTGAAGCTTTCTTT. It specifies CASSLSAGSDTEAFF.